Listed below are T cell receptor beta chains from one sample, sequenced in a study of technical replicates of blood from four donors. Sequencing used immunoSEQ multiplex PCR; TCRdb keeps in-frame clones, though not all of them. The repertoire holds some 98,000 clones, roughly 95% seen once, with about 0.23% in the top ten. The sequenced material came from T cells isolated from PBMCs. These receptors all stem from a human donor in good health. CDR3s include the opening cysteine and the closing phenylalanine or tryptophan. Fields, in order: clone size, V gene, J gene, D gene, CDR3 protein, CDR3 DNA. A D gene is named only where the DNA matches it firmly. Only some rows state a clone size, as once, few, many or a class for expanded clones.

>-|TRBV7-9|TRBJ2-7|-
CASSLSEIPYEQYF
TGTGCCAGCAGCTTGTCGGAGATCCCCTACGAGCAGTACTTC
>-|TRBV5-1|TRBJ2-3|TRBD1
CASSFSGQGKADTQYF
TGCGCCAGCAGCTTCTCGGGACAGGGAAAGGCAGATACGCAGTATTTT
>-|TRBV19|TRBJ2-7|TRBD1
CASRGAGTASYEQYF
TGTGCCAGTAGGGGAGCCGGGACAGCATCCTACGAGCAGTACTTC
>-|TRBV4-1|TRBJ1-6|-
CASSQEQTGVLNSPLHF
TGCGCCAGCAGCCAAGAGCAAACAGGCGTATTGAATTCACCCCTCCACTTT
>once|TRBV9|TRBJ1-2|-
CASSVEAPGDRNGYTF
TGTGCCAGCAGCGTAGAGGCTCCGGGGGATAGAAATGGCTACACCTTC
>once|TRBV9|TRBJ2-5|TRBD1
CASSYTGEGTQYF
TGTGCCAGCAGCTATACAGGGGAAGGGACCCAGTACTTC
>-|TRBV7-6|TRBJ2-5|TRBD1
CASSPGTGGETQYF
TGTGCCAGCAGCCCTGGGACAGGTGGGGAGACCCAGTACTTC
>-|TRBV7-8|TRBJ1-4|TRBD1
CASSSEANRGSNEKLFF
TGTGCCAGCAGCTCAGAGGCAAACAGGGGGAGTAATGAAAAACTGTTTTTT
>-|TRBV4-1|TRBJ2-7|TRBD2
CASSTIGVAGEQYF
TGCGCCAGCAGCACGATCGGGGTAGCGGGTGAGCAGTACTTC
>-|TRBV2|TRBJ2-1|TRBD1
CASSDRGYFNEQFF
TGTGCCAGCAGTGACAGGGGGTATTTCAATGAGCAGTTCTTC
>-|TRBV25-1|TRBJ1-1|-
CASSGLDRNTEAFF
TGTGCCAGCAGTGGCCTCGACAGGAACACTGAAGCTTTCTTT
>-|TRBV7-9|TRBJ2-1|TRBD2
CASSLPAGGLYNEQFF
TGTGCCAGCAGCTTACCAGCGGGGGGCCTGTACAATGAGCAGTTCTTC
>-|TRBV6-6|TRBJ1-2|TRBD1
CASSYPGTGGDGYTF
TGTGCCAGCAGTTACCCCGGGACAGGGGGCGATGGCTACACCTTC
>-|TRBV30|TRBJ2-7|-
CAWRPGNARYEQYF
TGTGCCTGGAGACCGGGGAACGCCCGCTACGAGCAGTACTTC
>-|TRBV13|TRBJ2-7|TRBD2
CASSQRDYNYEQYF
TGTGCCAGCAGCCAACGGGACTACAACTACGAGCAGTACTTC
>-|TRBV27|TRBJ2-5|TRBD1
CASSSTGGQETQYF
TGTGCCAGCAGTTCTACAGGGGGCCAAGAGACCCAGTACTTC
>-|TRBV7-8|TRBJ2-5|TRBD2
CASSPIRLAVQETQYF
TGTGCCAGCAGCCCGATACGACTAGCGGTCCAAGAGACCCAGTACTTC
>few|TRBV6-6|TRBJ1-1|-
CASSSGVSTEAFF
TGTGCCAGCAGTTCGGGGGTTAGTACTGAAGCTTTCTTT
>-|TRBV2|TRBJ1-1|-
CASSETTAAEEAFF
TGTGCCAGCAGTGAAACAACAGCGGCCGAGGAAGCTTTCTTT
>-|TRBV29-1|TRBJ2-5|-
CSGVRGLGETQYF
TGCAGCGGAGTGAGGGGGTTGGGGGAGACCCAGTACTTC